Listed below are T cell receptor beta chains from one sample, sequenced in a study of human versus mouse CDR3 diversity and MHC coevolution. Clones were sequenced by immunoSEQ multiplex PCR, and TCRdb holds only the in-frame ones, with some missing. The sample lists about 81,000 clones, just under 95% seen once, with about 1.5% in the top ten. The specimen was naive CD4+ T cells from blood. These receptors were taken from a person aged 25-75 years in good health. Each CDR3 is given with its conserved first and last residue. Fields, in order: D gene, V gene, clone size, J gene, CDR3 protein, CDR3 DNA. The D gene is left open where the match is weak. Clone size is given for some rows only: seen once, a few or many times, or a class if the clone is expanded.

d_gene: TRBD1
v_gene: TRBV14
abundance: .
j_gene: TRBJ1-1
CDR3aa: CASSPDGDGDRGGTEAFF
CDR3nt: TGTGCCAGCAGCCCCGATGGGGATGGGGACAGGGGGGGCACTGAAGCTTTCTTT

d_gene: .
v_gene: TRBV4-3
abundance: .
j_gene: TRBJ2-1
CDR3aa: CASSQDRGSYDEQFF
CDR3nt: TGCGCCAGCAGCCAAGACAGGGGCTCTTACGATGAGCAGTTCTTC

d_gene: .
v_gene: TRBV7-2
abundance: .
j_gene: TRBJ2-1
CDR3aa: CASSPRVAGHYNEQFF
CDR3nt: TGTGCCAGCAGCCCGCGGGTTGCGGGCCACTACAATGAGCAGTTCTTC

d_gene: .
v_gene: TRBV4-1
abundance: .
j_gene: TRBJ1-4
CDR3aa: CASSHPTGYNEKLFF
CDR3nt: TGCGCCAGCAGCCACCCGACAGGTTATAATGAAAAACTGTTTTTT

d_gene: TRBD2
v_gene: TRBV29-1
abundance: .
j_gene: TRBJ2-7
CDR3aa: CSVESGGAYEQYF
CDR3nt: TGCAGCGTTGAAAGCGGGGGGGCCTACGAGCAGTACTTC

d_gene: TRBD2
v_gene: TRBV5-1
abundance: once
j_gene: TRBJ2-5
CDR3aa: CASSSPGREQYF
CDR3nt: TGCGCCAGCAGCTCCCCAGGGAGGGAGCAGTACTTC

d_gene: .
v_gene: TRBV7-9
abundance: .
j_gene: TRBJ2-3
CDR3aa: CASSLWAARTDTQYF
CDR3nt: TGTGCCAGCAGCTTATGGGCAGCCCGCACAGATACGCAGTATTTT

d_gene: TRBD1
v_gene: TRBV11-2
abundance: .
j_gene: TRBJ2-7
CDR3aa: CASSLGGQGAHEQYF
CDR3nt: TGTGCCAGCAGCTTAGGAGGGCAGGGGGCCCACGAGCAGTACTTC

d_gene: TRBD1
v_gene: TRBV7-9
abundance: .
j_gene: TRBJ2-1
CDR3aa: CASSPGQKTYNEQFF
CDR3nt: TGTGCCAGCAGCCCGGGACAGAAGACCTACAATGAGCAGTTCTTC

d_gene: .
v_gene: TRBV2
abundance: .
j_gene: TRBJ2-1
CDR3aa: CASSVYGGYNEQFF
CDR3nt: TGTGCCAGCAGTGTTTACGGCGGCTACAATGAGCAGTTCTTC

d_gene: .
v_gene: TRBV2
abundance: .
j_gene: TRBJ2-7
CDR3aa: CASKLQAYEQYF
CDR3nt: TGTGCCAGCAAGCTACAGGCCTACGAGCAGTACTTC

d_gene: .
v_gene: TRBV5-5
abundance: .
j_gene: TRBJ1-6
CDR3aa: CASSGRGSDSYNSPLHF
CDR3nt: TGTGCCAGCAGCGGGAGGGGGTCGGACTCCTATAATTCACCCCTCCACTTT

d_gene: .
v_gene: TRBV7-2
abundance: once
j_gene: TRBJ1-2
CDR3aa: CASSFYGSHGYTF
CDR3nt: TGTGCCAGCAGCTTTTACGGGTCCCATGGCTACACCTTC

d_gene: TRBD2
v_gene: TRBV28
abundance: .
j_gene: TRBJ2-2
CDR3aa: CASKGLVGTGELFF
CDR3nt: TGTGCCAGCAAGGGACTAGTAGGTACCGGGGAGCTGTTTTTT

d_gene: .
v_gene: TRBV2
abundance: .
j_gene: TRBJ1-5
CDR3aa: CASSELQGGQPQHF
CDR3nt: TGTGCCAGCAGTGAACTACAGGGCGGTCAGCCCCAGCATTTT

d_gene: TRBD1
v_gene: TRBV9
abundance: .
j_gene: TRBJ2-1
CDR3aa: CASSVVGTGGYNEQFF
CDR3nt: TGTGCCAGCAGCGTAGTGGGGACAGGGGGTTACAATGAGCAGTTCTTC

d_gene: TRBD2
v_gene: TRBV19
abundance: .
j_gene: TRBJ2-2
CDR3aa: CASSTPGGRTGELFF
CDR3nt: TGTGCCAGTAGTACGCCGGGGGGGCGAACCGGGGAGCTGTTTTTT

d_gene: TRBD1
v_gene: TRBV5-1
abundance: .
j_gene: TRBJ2-2
CDR3aa: CASIPGQGIGELFF
CDR3nt: TGCGCCAGCATACCGGGACAGGGTATCGGGGAGCTGTTTTTT

d_gene: .
v_gene: TRBV19
abundance: once
j_gene: TRBJ2-7
CDR3aa: CASSPTDSSSYEQYF
CDR3nt: TGTGCCAGTAGCCCAACGGACAGTTCCTCCTACGAGCAGTACTTC

d_gene: .
v_gene: TRBV19
abundance: few
j_gene: TRBJ1-4
CDR3aa: CASRLGEERNEKLFF
CDR3nt: TGTGCCAGTAGACTGGGGGAGGAACGTAATGAAAAACTGTTTTTT

d_gene: TRBD2
v_gene: TRBV9
abundance: .
j_gene: TRBJ2-1
CDR3aa: CASSPGGGPYNEQFF
CDR3nt: TGTGCCAGCAGCCCCGGGGGGGGGCCCTACAATGAGCAGTTCTTC

d_gene: .
v_gene: TRBV30
abundance: .
j_gene: TRBJ2-1
CDR3aa: CAWSVPRGAGYNEQFF
CDR3nt: TGTGCCTGGAGTGTACCCCGGGGGGCAGGTTACAATGAGCAGTTCTTC

d_gene: TRBD2
v_gene: TRBV30
abundance: .
j_gene: TRBJ2-1
CDR3aa: CAWSLAGIQQFF
CDR3nt: TGTGCCTGGAGCCTAGCGGGGATACAGCAGTTCTTC

d_gene: TRBD2
v_gene: TRBV5-1
abundance: .
j_gene: TRBJ2-7
CDR3aa: CASSSRAGFNYEQYF
CDR3nt: TGCGCCAGCAGCTCGCGAGCGGGATTTAACTACGAGCAGTACTTC

d_gene: .
v_gene: TRBV6-8
abundance: .
j_gene: TRBJ1-5
CDR3aa: CASSGADYSNQPQHF
CDR3nt: TGTGCCAGCAGCGGAGCGGATTATAGCAATCAGCCCCAGCATTTT

d_gene: .
v_gene: TRBV29-1
abundance: .
j_gene: TRBJ2-7
CDR3aa: CSVSWPTTGRSYEQYF
CDR3nt: TGCAGCGTTTCTTGGCCCACTACTGGCCGCTCCTACGAGCAGTACTTC

d_gene: TRBD1
v_gene: TRBV12-5
abundance: .
j_gene: TRBJ1-6
CDR3aa: CASAFSGGSPLNSPLHF
CDR3nt: TGTGCTAGTGCCTTCTCAGGGGGCTCCCCGCTTAATTCACCCCTCCACTTT

d_gene: .
v_gene: TRBV7-9
abundance: .
j_gene: TRBJ2-3
CDR3aa: CASSIHTSTDTQYF
CDR3nt: TGTGCCAGCAGCATACACACGAGCACAGATACGCAGTATTTT

d_gene: .
v_gene: TRBV10-3
abundance: .
j_gene: TRBJ1-1
CDR3aa: CAVTSGTGVRVTEAFF
CDR3nt: TGTGCCGTCACCTCCGGGACGGGGGTTAGGGTCACTGAAGCTTTCTTT

d_gene: .
v_gene: TRBV7-2
abundance: .
j_gene: TRBJ1-4
CDR3aa: CASSLGRGYEKLFF
CDR3nt: TGTGCCAGCAGCTTAGGCCGGGGGTATGAAAAACTGTTTTTT

d_gene: .
v_gene: TRBV7-6
abundance: .
j_gene: TRBJ1-3
CDR3aa: CASSPGGQGSQGGNTIYF
CDR3nt: TGTGCCAGCAGCCCCGGGGGGCAGGGGTCCCAAGGAGGAAACACCATATATTTT

d_gene: .
v_gene: TRBV5-1
abundance: .
j_gene: TRBJ2-3
CDR3aa: CASSLQDTDTQYF
CDR3nt: TGCGCCAGCAGCTTGCAGGACACAGATACGCAGTATTTT

d_gene: .
v_gene: TRBV27
abundance: .
j_gene: TRBJ2-3
CDR3aa: CASSPGQSTDTQYF
CDR3nt: TGTGCCAGCAGCCCCGGACAGAGCACAGATACGCAGTATTTT

d_gene: TRBD1
v_gene: TRBV4-3
abundance: .
j_gene: TRBJ1-2
CDR3aa: CASSRQGPGWGYTF
CDR3nt: TGCGCCAGCAGTCGACAGGGGCCCGGTTGGGGCTACACCTTC

d_gene: .
v_gene: TRBV30
abundance: .
j_gene: TRBJ1-5
CDR3aa: CAWSGGGDQPQHF
CDR3nt: TGTGCCTGGAGTGGAGGGGGGGATCAGCCCCAGCATTTT

d_gene: .
v_gene: TRBV7-8
abundance: .
j_gene: TRBJ1-4
CDR3aa: CASSRRGGTPSGEKLFF
CDR3nt: TGTGCCAGCAGCCGACGAGGTGGGACACCTTCAGGTGAAAAACTGTTTTTT

d_gene: .
v_gene: TRBV10-3
abundance: once
j_gene: TRBJ2-2
CDR3aa: CAISTPSGELFF
CDR3nt: TGTGCCATCAGCACTCCGAGCGGGGAGCTGTTTTTT

d_gene: .
v_gene: TRBV18
abundance: .
j_gene: TRBJ2-7
CDR3aa: CASSPQRDILAYF
CDR3nt: TGTGCCAGCTCACCACAGAGGGACATATTGGCATACTTC

d_gene: TRBD2
v_gene: TRBV19
abundance: .
j_gene: TRBJ2-1
CDR3aa: CASSIPSGAYNEQFF
CDR3nt: TGTGCCAGTAGTATTCCCAGCGGGGCTTACAATGAGCAGTTCTTC

d_gene: .
v_gene: TRBV11-3
abundance: .
j_gene: TRBJ2-3
CDR3aa: CASSLDGRGDTQYF
CDR3nt: TGTGCCAGCAGCTTAGACGGCAGGGGAGATACGCAGTATTTT